This T cell receptor beta chain appears in the sequencing data of a study of control samples from healthy donors and cancer patients (dated by TCRdb to 2020 to 2022). Library preparation used the immunoSEQ multiplex PCR assay. Entries here come from immuneACCESS through TCRdb and include only in-frame sequences with V and J called. Some clones fail to appear in such tables; in the studies checked, an unresolved V gene covers under half of the shortfall, and the cause of the remainder is unknown. The sample records approximately 94,000 clones, more than 85% of which are singletons. Roughly 1.3% of the sample belongs to the ten largest clones. Turning to this clone: This receptor's antigen is unknown. The input lacks base qualities; no much larger clone sits a single base away.

The CDR3 measures 12 amino acids from cysteine to phenylalanine. The DNA shown is the 36-base CDR3, in frame from base 1. V drops 4 bases and J drops 8 bases, leaving 12 bases in between. Sequences SGHRS (CDR1) and YFSETQ (CDR2) are obtained from the germline V gene. The sequence was collected from a woman aged 50 to 65 in good health. The chain was built from TRBV5-1 and TRBJ1-2; the D segment could be TRBD1, given 6 matching bases. The sample taken for sequencing was blood. The DNA sequence follows: TGCGCCAGCAGCCAGGGGTTGGTAGGCTACACCTTC. Translated, this is CASSQGLVGYTF. Outside the CDR3, residues come from the reference TRBV5-1 and TRBJ1-2 proteins, so the full variable domain is: KAGVTQTPRYLIKTRGQQVTLSCSPISGHRSVSWYQQTPGQGLQFLFEYFSETQRNKGNFPGRFSGRQFSNSRSEMNVSTLELGDSALYLCASSQGLVGYTFGSGTRLTVV.